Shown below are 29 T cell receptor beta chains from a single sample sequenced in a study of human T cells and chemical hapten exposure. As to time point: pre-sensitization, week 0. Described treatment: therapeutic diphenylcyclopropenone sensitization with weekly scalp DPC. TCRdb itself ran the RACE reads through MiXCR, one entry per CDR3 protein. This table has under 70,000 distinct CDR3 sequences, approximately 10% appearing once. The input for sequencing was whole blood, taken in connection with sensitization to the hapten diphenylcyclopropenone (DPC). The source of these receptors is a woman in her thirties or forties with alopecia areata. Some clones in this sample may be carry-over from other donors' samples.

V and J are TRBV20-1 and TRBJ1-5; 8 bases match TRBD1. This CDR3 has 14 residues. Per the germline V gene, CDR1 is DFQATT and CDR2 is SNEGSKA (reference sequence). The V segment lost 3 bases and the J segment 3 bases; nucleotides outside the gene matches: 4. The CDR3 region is CSARSRGLNQPQHF. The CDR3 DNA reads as TGCAGTGCTAGGAGCAGGGGGCTCAATCAGCCCCAGCATTTT.

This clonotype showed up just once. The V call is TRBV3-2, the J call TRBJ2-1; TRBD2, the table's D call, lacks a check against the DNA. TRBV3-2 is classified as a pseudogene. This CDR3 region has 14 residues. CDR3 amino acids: CASSRRLAVNEQFF. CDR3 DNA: TGTGCCAGCAGCCGTAGACTAGCGGTGAATGAGCAGTTCTTC.

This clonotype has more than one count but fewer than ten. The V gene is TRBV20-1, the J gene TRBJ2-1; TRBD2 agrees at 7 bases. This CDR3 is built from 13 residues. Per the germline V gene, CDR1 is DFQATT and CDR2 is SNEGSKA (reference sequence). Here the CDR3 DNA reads TGCAGCCCACGTCGGGCGGGAGAGAATGAGCAGTTCTTC. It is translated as CSPRRAGENEQFF.

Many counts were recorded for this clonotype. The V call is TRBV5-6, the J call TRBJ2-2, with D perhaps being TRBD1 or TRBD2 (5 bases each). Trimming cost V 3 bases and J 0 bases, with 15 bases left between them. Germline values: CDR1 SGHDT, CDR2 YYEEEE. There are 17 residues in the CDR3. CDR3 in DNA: TGTGCCAGCAGCTGGGGCGAGGGTCTCTCGAACACCGGGGAGCTGTTTTTT. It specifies CASSWGEGLSNTGELFF.

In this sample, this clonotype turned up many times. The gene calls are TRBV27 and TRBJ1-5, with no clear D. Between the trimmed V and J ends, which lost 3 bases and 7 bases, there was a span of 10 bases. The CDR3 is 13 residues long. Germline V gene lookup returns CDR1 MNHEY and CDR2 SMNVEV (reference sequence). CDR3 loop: CASSLFRNQPQHF. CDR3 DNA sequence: TGTGCCAGCAGTTTGTTCAGGAACCAGCCCCAGCATTTT.

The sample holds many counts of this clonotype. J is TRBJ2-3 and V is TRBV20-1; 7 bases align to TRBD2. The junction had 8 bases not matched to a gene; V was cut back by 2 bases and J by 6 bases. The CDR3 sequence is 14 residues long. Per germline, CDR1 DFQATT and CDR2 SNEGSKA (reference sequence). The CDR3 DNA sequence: TGCAGTGCTAGACGGCTAGCGGCTGTGGATACGCAGTATTTT. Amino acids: CSARRLAAVDTQYF.

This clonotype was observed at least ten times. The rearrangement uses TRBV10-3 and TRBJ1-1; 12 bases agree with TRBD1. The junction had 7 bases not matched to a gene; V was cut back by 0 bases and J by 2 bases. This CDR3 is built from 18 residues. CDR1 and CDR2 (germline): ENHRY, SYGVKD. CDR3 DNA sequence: TGTGCCATCAGTGAGTCCTTGGGACAGGGGGCGGGAAACACTGAAGCTTTCTTT. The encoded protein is CAISESLGQGAGNTEAFF.

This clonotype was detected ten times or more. The CDR3 DNA follows: TGTGCCAGTAGTATTCGGGCAGGGTTTGAAGATACGCAGTATTTT. Amino acid sequence: CASSIRAGFEDTQYF. The chain is built from TRBV19 and TRBJ2-3; D might be TRBD1 (5 bases). Trimming removed 3 bases at V and 5 bases at J, with 15 bases between. CDR3 length: 15 residues. Germline V gives CDR1 LNHDA, CDR2 SQIVND (reference sequence).

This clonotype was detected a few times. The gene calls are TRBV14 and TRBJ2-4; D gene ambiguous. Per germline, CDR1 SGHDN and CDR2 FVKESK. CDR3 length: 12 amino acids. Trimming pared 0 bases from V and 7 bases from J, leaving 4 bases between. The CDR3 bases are TGTGCCAGCAGCCAAGATATCAACATTCAGTACTTC. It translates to CASSQDINIQYF.

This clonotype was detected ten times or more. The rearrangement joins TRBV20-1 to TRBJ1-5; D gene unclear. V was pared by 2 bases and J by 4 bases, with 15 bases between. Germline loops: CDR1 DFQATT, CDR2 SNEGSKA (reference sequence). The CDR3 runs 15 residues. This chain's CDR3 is CSARPSVRENQPQHF. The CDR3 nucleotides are TGCAGTGCTAGACCTTCCGTACGGGAAAATCAGCCCCAGCATTTT.

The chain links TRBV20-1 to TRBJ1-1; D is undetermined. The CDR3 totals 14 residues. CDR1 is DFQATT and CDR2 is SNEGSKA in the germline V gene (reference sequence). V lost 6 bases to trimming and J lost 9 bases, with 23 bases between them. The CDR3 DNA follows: TGCAGTGCCCCGGCGAGCGGGCGCGTTAGTAAAGCTTTCTTT. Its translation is CSAPASGRVSKAFF.

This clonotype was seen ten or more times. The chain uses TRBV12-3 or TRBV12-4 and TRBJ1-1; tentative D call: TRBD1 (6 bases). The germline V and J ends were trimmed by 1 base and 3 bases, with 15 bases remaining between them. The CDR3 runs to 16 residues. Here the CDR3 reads CASSLVGGAADTEAFF. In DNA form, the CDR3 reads TGTGCCAGCAGTTTAGTTGGGGGGGCGGCGGACACTGAAGCTTTCTTT.

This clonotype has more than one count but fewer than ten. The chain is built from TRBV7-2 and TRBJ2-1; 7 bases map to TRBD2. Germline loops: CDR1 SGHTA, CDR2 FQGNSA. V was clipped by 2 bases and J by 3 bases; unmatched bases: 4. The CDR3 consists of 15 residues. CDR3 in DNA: TGTGCCAGCAGCTTAAAGCGCGGGAGCTACAATGAGCAGTTCTTC. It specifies CASSLKRGSYNEQFF. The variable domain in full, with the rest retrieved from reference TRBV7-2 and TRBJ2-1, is GAGVSQSPSNKVTEKGKDVELRCDPISGHTALYWYRQSLGQGLEFLIYFQGNSAPDKSGLPSDRFSAERTGGSVSTLTIQRTQQEDSAVYLCASSLKRGSYNEQFFGPGTRLTVL.

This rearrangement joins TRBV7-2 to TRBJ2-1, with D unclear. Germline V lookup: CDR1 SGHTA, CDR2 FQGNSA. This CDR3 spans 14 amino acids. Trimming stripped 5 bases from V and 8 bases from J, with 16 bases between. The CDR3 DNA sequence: TGTGCCAGCAGCCTTTTTTTGATAGCTCATGAGCAGTTCTTC. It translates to CASSLFLIAHEQFF.

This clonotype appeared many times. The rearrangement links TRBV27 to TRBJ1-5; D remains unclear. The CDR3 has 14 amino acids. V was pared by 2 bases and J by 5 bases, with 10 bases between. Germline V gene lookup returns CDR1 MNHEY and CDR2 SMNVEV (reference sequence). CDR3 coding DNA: TGTGCCAGCAGTTTAAGCCCAACCCATCAGCCCCAGCATTTT. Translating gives CASSLSPTHQPQHF.

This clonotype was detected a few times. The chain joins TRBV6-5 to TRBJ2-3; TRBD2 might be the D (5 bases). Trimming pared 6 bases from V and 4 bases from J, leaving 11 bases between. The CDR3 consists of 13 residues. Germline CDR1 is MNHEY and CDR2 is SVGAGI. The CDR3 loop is CASRTGLPDTQYF. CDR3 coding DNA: TGTGCCAGCAGGACCGGACTTCCAGATACGCAGTATTTT.

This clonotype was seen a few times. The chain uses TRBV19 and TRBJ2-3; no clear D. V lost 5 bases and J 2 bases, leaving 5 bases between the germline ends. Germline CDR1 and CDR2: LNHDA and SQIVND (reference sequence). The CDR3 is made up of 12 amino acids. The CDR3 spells CASSPNTDTQYF. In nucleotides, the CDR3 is TGTGCCAGTAGTCCAAACACAGATACGCAGTATTTT.

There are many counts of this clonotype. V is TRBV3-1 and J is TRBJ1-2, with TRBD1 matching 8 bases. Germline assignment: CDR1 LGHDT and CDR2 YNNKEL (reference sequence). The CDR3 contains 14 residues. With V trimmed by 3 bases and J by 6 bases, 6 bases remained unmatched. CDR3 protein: CASSHRGQEDGYTF. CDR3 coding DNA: TGTGCCAGCAGCCACAGGGGGCAGGAGGATGGCTACACCTTC.

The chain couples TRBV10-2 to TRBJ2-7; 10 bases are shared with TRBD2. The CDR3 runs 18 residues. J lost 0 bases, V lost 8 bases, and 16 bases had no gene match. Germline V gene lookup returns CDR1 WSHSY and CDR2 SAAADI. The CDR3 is CASQRLAGPVRSSYEQYF. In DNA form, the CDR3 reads TGCGCCAGCCAAAGACTAGCGGGCCCCGTAAGGAGCTCCTACGAGCAGTACTTC.

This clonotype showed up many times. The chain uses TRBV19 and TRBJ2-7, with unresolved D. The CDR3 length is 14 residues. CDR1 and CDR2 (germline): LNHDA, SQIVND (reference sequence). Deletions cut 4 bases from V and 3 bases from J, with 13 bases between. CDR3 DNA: TGTGCCAGTAGTAACCCCTTTCGCCACTACGAGCAGTACTTC. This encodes CASSNPFRHYEQYF.

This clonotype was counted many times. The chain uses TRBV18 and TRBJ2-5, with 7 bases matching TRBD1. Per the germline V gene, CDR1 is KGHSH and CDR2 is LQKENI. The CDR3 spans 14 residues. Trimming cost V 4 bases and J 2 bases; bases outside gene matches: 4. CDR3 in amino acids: CASSLQQGQETQYF. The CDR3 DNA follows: TGTGCCAGCTCACTCCAACAGGGGCAAGAGACCCAGTACTTC. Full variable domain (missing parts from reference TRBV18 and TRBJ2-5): NAGVMQNPRHLVRRRGQEARLRCSPMKGHSHVYWYRQLPEEGLKFMVYLQKENIIDESGMPKERFSAEFPKEGPSILRIQQVVRGDSAAYFCASSLQQGQETQYFGPGTRLLVL.

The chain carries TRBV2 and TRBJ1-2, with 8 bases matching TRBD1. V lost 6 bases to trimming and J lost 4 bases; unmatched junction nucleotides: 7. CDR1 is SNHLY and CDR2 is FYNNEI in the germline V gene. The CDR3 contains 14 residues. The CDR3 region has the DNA TGTGCCAGCAGACGGACCGGGACAGGCTATGGCTACACCTTC. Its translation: CASRRTGTGYGYTF.

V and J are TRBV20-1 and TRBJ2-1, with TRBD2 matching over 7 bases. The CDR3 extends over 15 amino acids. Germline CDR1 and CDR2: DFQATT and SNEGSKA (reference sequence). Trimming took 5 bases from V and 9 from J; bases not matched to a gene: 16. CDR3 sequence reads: CSAGAMGLSGGEQFF. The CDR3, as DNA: TGCAGTGCTGGAGCAATGGGACTATCTGGGGGTGAGCAGTTCTTC.

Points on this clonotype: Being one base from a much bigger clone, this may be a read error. CDR3 sequence: CAISESGYERYF. The CDR3 DNA sequence: TGTGCCATCAGTGAGTCGGGATACGAGCGGTACTTC. The chain recombines TRBV10-3 with TRBJ2-7; D is uncertain. The CDR3 length is 12 residues. Germline CDR1 ENHRY, CDR2 SYGVKD.

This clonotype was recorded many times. CDR3 amino acids: CASQGFGSPLHF. The CDR3 DNA is TGTGCCAGCCAGGGTTTTGGATCACCCCTCCACTTT. The chain employs TRBV28 and TRBJ1-6, with a possible D match to TRBD1 (5 bases). Trimming pared 8 bases from V and 10 bases from J, leaving 12 bases between. Germline V CDR1 and CDR2: MDHEN, SYDVKM. CDR3 length: 12 residues.

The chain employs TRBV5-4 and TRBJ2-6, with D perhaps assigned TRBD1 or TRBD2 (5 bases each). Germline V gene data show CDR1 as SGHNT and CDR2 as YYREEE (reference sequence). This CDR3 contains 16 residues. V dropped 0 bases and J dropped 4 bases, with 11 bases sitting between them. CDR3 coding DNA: TGTGCCAGCAGCTTGGCGAGGGGTGCCGGGGCCAACGTCCTGACTTTC. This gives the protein CASSLARGAGANVLTF.

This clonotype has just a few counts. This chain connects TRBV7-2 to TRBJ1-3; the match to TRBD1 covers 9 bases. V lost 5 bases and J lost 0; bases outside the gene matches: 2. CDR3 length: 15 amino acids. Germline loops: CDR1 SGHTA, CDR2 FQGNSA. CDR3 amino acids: CASSATGGSGNTIYF. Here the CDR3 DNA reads TGTGCCAGCAGCGCGACAGGGGGCTCTGGAAACACCATATATTTT. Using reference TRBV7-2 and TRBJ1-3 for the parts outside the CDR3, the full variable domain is GAGVSQSPSNKVTEKGKDVELRCDPISGHTALYWYRQSLGQGLEFLIYFQGNSAPDKSGLPSDRFSAERTGGSVSTLTIQRTQQEDSAVYLCASSATGGSGNTIYFGEGSWLTVV.

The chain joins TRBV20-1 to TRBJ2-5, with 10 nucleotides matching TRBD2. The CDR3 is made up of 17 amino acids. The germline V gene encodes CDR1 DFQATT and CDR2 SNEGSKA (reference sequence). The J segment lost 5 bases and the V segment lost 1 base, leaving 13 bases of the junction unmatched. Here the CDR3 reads CSARGGLAVLFGETQYF. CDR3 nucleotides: TGCAGTGCTAGAGGAGGACTAGCGGTTTTGTTTGGGGAGACCCAGTACTTC.

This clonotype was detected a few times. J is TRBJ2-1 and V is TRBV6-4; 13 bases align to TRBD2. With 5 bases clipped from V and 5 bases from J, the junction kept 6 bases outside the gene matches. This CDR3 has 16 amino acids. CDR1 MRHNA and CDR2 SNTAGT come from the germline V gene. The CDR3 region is CASSPTSGGSNNEQFF. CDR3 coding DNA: TGTGCCAGCAGTCCGACTAGCGGGGGGTCGAACAATGAGCAGTTCTTC.